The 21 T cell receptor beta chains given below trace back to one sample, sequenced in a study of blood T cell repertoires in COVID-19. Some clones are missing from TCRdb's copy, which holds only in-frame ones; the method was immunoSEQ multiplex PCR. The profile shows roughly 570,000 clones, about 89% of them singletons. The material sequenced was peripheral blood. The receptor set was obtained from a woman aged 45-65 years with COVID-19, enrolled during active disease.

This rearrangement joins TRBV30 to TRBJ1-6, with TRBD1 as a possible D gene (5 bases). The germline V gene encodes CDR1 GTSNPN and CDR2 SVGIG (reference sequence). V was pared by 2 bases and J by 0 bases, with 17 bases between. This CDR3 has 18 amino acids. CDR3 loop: CAWSFGRGEISYNSPLHF. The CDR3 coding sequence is TGTGCCTGGAGTTTCGGCCGGGGGGAGATCTCCTATAATTCACCCCTCCACTTT.

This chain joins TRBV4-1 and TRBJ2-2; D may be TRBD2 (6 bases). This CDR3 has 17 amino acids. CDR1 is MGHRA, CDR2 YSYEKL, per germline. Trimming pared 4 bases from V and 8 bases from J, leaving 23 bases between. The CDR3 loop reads CASSPDRDALAGGELFF. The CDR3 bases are TGCGCCAGCAGCCCAGACCGGGACGCACTAGCTGGGGGGGAGCTGTTTTTT.

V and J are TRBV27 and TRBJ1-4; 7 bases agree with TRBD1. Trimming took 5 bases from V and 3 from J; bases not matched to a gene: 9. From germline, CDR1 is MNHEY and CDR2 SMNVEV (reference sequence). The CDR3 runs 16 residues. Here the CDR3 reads CASSRTGVIANEKLFF. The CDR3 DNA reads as TGTGCCAGCAGTCGAACAGGGGTTATAGCTAATGAAAAACTGTTTTTT.

For the CDR3, the DNA is TGTGCCAGCAGCACCGACAGGGCCTCCTATGGCTACACCTTC. It is translated as CASSTDRASYGYTF. This sequence joins TRBV5-4 and TRBJ1-2, with 7 bases that match TRBD1. Germline CDR1 SGHNT, CDR2 YYREEE (reference sequence). Germline trimming cut 4 bases from V and 4 bases from J; bases unmatched to any gene: 7. There are 14 residues in the CDR3.

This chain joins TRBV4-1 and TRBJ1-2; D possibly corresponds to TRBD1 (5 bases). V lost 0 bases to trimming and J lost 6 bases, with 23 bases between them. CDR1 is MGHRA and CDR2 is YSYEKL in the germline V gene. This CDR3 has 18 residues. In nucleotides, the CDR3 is TGCGCCAGCAGCCAAGATGGCGCCTTGGGGCCGCCCATCGATGGCTACACCTTC. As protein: CASSQDGALGPPIDGYTF.

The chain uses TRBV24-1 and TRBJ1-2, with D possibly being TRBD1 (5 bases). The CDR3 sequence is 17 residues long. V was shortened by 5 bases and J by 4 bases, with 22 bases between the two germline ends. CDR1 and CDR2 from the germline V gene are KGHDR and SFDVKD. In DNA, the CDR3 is TGTGCCACCAGTGGTCCTGTGGGGCAAGAAGGAAGCTATGGCTACACCTTC. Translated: CATSGPVGQEGSYGYTF.

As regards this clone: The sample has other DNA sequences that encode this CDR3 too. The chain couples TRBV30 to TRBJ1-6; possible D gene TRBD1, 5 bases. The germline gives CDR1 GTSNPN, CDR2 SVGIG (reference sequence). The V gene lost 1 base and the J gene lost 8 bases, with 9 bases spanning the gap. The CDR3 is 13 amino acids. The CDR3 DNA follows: TGTGCCTGGAGTGGCAGGGTCGATTCACCCCTCCACTTT. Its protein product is CAWSGRVDSPLHF.

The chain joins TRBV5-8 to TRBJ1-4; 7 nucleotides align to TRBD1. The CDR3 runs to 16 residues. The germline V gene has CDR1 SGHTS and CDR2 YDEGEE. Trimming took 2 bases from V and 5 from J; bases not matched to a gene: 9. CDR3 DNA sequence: TGTGCCAGCAGCTTATTCATCCCCAGGGGGAATGAAAAACTGTTTTTT. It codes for CASSLFIPRGNEKLFF. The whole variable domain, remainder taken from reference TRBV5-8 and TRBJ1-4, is EAGVTQSPTHLIKTRGQQATLRCSPISGHTSVYWYQQALGLGLQFLLWYDEGEERNRGNFPPRFSGRQFPNYSSELNVNALELEDSALYLCASSLFIPRGNEKLFFGSGTQLSVL.

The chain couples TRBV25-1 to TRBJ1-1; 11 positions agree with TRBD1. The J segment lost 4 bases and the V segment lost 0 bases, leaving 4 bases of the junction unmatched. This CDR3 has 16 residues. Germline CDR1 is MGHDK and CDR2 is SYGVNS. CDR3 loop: CASSEYLGTGGTEAFF. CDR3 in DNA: TGTGCCAGCAGTGAATACCTCGGGACAGGGGGCACTGAAGCTTTCTTT.

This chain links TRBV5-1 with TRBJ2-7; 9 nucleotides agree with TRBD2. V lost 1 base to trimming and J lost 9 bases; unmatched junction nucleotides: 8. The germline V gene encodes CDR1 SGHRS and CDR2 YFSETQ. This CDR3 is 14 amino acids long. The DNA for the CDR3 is TGCGCCAGCAGCTTGAGGCCTAGCGGGGAACGGCAGTACTTC. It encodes CASSLRPSGERQYF.

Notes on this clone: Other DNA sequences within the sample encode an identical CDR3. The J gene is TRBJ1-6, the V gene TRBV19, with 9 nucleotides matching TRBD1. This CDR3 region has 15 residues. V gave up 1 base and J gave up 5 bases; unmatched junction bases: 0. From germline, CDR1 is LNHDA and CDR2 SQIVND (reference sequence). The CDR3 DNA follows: TGTGCCAGTAGTATAGGGACAGGGGATAATTCACCCCTCCACTTT. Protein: CASSIGTGDNSPLHF.

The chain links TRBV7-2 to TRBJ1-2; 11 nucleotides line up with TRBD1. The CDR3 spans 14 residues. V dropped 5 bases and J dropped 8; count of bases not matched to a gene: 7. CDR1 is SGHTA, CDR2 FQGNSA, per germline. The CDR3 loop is CASSPRTGGTGYTF. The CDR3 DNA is TGTGCCAGCAGCCCCCGGACAGGGGGCACGGGCTACACCTTC. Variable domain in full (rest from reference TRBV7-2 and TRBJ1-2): GAGVSQSPSNKVTEKGKDVELRCDPISGHTALYWYRQSLGQGLEFLIYFQGNSAPDKSGLPSDRFSAERTGGSVSTLTIQRTQQEDSAVYLCASSPRTGGTGYTFGSGTRLTVV.

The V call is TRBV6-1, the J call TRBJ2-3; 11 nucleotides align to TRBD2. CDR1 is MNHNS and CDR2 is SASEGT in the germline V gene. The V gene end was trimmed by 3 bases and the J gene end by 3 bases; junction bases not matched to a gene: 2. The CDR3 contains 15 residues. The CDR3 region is CASSDSGRVTDTQYF. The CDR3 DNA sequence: TGTGCCAGCAGTGATAGCGGGAGGGTTACAGATACGCAGTATTTT.

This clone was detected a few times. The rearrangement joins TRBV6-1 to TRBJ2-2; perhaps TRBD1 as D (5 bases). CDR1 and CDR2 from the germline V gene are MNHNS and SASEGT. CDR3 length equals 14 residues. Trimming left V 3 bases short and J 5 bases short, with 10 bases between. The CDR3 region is CASSEARVTGELFF. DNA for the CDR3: TGTGCCAGCAGTGAGGCCAGGGTGACCGGGGAGCTGTTTTTT.

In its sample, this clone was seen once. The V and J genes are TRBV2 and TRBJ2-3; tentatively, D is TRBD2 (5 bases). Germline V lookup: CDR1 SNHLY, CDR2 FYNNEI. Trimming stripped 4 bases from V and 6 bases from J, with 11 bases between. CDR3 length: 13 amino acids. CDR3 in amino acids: CASSADLRDTQYF. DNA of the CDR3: TGTGCCAGCAGTGCGGACTTGCGCGATACGCAGTATTTT.

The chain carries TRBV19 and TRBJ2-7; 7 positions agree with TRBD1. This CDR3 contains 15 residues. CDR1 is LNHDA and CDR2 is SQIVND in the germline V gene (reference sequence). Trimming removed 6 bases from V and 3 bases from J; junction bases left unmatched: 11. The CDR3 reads CASRSRDSGLYEQYF. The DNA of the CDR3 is TGTGCCAGTAGGTCCCGGGACAGTGGACTCTACGAGCAGTACTTC.

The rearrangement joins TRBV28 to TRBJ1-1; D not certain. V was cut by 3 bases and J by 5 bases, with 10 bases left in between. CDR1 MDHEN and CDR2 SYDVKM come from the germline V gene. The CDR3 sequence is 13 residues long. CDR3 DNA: TGTGCCAGCAGTTTGAGGGTGGGGACTGAAGCTTTCTTT. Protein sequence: CASSLRVGTEAFF.

Here the CDR3 DNA reads TGTGCCAGTGGGACAGGCGCGTCCTACGAGCAGTACTTC. This translates into CASGTGASYEQYF. This chain joins TRBV2 and TRBJ2-7, with 8 bases lining up with TRBD1. Looked up from germline, CDR1 is SNHLY and CDR2 is FYNNEI. The V and J ends lost 9 bases and 1 base, in that order; junction bases with no gene match: 5. The CDR3 runs to 13 residues.

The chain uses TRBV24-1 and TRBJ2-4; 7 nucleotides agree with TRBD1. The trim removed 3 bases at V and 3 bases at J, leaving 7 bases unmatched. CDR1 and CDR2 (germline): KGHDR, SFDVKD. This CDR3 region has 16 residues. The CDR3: CATSDTGADNKNIQYF. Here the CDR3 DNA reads TGTGCCACCAGTGATACAGGGGCTGATAACAAAAACATTCAGTACTTC.

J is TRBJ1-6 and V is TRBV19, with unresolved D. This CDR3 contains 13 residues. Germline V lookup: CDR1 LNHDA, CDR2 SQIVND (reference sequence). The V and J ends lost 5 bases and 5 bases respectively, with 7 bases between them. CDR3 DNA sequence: TGTGCCAGTAGTTACGAGAATAATTCACCCCTCCACTTT. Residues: CASSYENNSPLHF.

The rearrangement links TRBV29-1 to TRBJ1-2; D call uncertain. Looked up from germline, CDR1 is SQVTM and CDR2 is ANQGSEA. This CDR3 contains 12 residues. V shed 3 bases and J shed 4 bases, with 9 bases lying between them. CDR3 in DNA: TGCAGCGTTGATGAGGGCATCTATGGCTACACCTTC. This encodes CSVDEGIYGYTF. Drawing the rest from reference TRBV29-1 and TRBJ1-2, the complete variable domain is SAVISQKPSRDICQRGTSLTIQCQVDSQVTMMFWYRQQPGQSLTLIATANQGSEATYESGFVIDKFPISRPNLTFSTLTVSNMSPEDSSIYLCSVDEGIYGYTFGSGTRLTVV.